This T cell receptor (beta chain) was sequenced for a study of OX40 agonist ivuxolimab in advanced cancers. About the study: The study treated patients with ivuxolimab, an agonistic anti-OX40 (CD134) antibody. Prior anti-PD-1, anti-PD-L1 or anti-CTLA-4 therapy did not bar entry, and 30% to 40% had some. Partial responses were achieved by three patients, one with hepatocellular carcinoma and two with cutaneous melanoma.

The CDR3 extends over 16 amino acids. Germline CDR1 LNHDA, CDR2 SQIVND (reference sequence). V was pared by 2 bases and J by 4 bases, with 12 bases between. The study's findings and limits: Partial responders at 0.1-3.0 mg/kg showed near-lowest clonal expansion.

About this clone itself: What it binds is not known.

Assay used: immunoSEQ multiplex PCR; TCRdb lists only in-frame clones, some missing. The sample contains 54,000 or so clones, over 70% of which appear only once. The sequence was obtained from an adult with an advanced solid tumor such as melanoma, head and neck, liver or kidney cancer. The chain links TRBV19 to TRBJ2-6; TRBD1 is a possible D gene (5 bases). The material sequenced was CD4+ or CD8+ T cells sorted from blood, taken in a trial of the OX40 agonist ivuxolimab. The CDR3 nucleotides read TGTGCCAGTAGTATATTAGCAGGGCCAGGGGCCAACGTCCTGACTTTC. This sequence encodes CASSILAGPGANVLTF.